The count of the clone carrying this TCR beta chain is one. Its antigen remains unidentified. This entry belongs to a study of T cell responses to AZD1222 COVID-19 vaccine. General study findings and limits: The study found Spike-specific TCR breadth and depth rose after two AZD1222 doses.

The CDR3 contains 15 residues. V lost 4 bases to trimming and J lost 0 bases; unmatched junction nucleotides: 6. Germline CDR1 is MNHEY and CDR2 is SVGAGI. Assay used: immunoSEQ multiplex PCR; TCRdb lists only in-frame clones, some missing. The sample carries 140,000 to 150,000 clones, roughly 93% recorded once. The receptor comes from an adult who had recovered from COVID-19. This material consisted of peripheral blood, taken after recovery from COVID-19. The rearrangement links TRBV6-5 to TRBJ2-7, with TRBD1 identical over 7 bases. Here the CDR3 reads CASSSRQGSSYEQYF. The CDR3, as DNA: TGTGCCAGCAGTTCCCGACAGGGAAGCTCCTACGAGCAGTACTTC.